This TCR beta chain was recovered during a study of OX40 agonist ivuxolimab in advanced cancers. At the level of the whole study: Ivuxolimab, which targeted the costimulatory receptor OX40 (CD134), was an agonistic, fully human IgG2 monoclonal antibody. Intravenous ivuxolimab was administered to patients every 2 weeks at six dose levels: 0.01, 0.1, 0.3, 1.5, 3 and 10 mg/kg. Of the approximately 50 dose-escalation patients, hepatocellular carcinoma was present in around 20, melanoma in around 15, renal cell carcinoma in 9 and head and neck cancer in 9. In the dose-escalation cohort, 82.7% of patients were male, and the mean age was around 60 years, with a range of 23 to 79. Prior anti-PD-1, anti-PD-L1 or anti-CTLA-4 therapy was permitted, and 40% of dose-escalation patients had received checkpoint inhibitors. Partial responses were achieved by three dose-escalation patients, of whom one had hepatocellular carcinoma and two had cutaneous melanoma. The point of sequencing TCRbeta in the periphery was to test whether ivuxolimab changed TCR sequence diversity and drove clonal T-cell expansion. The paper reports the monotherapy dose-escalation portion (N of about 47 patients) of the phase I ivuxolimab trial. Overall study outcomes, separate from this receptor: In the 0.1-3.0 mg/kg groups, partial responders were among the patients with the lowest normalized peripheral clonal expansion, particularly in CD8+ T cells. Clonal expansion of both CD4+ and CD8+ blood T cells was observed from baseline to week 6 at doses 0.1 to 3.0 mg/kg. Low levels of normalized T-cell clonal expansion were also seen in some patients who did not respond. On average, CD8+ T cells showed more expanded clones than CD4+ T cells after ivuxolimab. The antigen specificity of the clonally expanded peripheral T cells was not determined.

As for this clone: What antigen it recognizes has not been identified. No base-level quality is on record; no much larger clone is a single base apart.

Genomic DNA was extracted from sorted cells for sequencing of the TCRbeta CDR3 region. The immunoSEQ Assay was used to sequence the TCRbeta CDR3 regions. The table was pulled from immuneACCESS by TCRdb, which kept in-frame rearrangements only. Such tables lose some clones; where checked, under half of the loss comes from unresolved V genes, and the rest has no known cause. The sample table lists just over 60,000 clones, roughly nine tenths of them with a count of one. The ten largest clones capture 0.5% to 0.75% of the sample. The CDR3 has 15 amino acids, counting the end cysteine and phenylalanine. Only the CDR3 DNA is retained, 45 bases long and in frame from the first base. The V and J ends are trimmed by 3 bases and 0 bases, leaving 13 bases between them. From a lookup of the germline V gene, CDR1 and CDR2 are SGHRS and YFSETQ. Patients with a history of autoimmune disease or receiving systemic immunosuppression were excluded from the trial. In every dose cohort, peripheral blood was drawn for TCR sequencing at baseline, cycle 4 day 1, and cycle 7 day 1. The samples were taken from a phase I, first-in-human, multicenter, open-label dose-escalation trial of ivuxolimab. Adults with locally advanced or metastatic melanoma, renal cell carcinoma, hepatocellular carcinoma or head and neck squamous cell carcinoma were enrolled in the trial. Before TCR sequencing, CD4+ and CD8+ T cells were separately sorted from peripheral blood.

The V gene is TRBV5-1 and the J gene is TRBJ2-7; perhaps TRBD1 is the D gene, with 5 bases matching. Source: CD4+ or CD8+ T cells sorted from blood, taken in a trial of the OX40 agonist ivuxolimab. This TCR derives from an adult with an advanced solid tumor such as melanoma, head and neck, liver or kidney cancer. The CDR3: CASSSPFRDSYEQYF. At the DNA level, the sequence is TGCGCCAGCAGCTCGCCTTTCAGGGACTCCTACGAGCAGTACTTC.